The 16 T cell receptor beta chains in this list originate from one sample, sequenced in a study of OX40 agonist ivuxolimab in advanced cancers. Sequenced by immunoSEQ multiplex PCR; TCRdb stores in-frame clones only, minus some. This table has under 70,000 clones, about 85% appearing once. The material sequenced was CD4+ or CD8+ T cells sorted from blood, taken in a trial of the OX40 agonist ivuxolimab. These receptors were collected from an adult with an advanced solid tumor such as melanoma, head and neck, liver or kidney cancer.

This chain joins TRBV4-3 and TRBJ1-6; no clear D gene. CDR1 is LGHNA and CDR2 is YSLEER in the germline V gene. V lost 0 bases and J lost 10, with 13 bases in between. The CDR3 runs to 15 residues. CDR3: CASSQDPSGGSPLHF. The DNA of the CDR3 is TGCGCCAGCAGCCAAGACCCCTCGGGCGGATCACCCCTCCACTTT.

V usage is TRBV6-6 and J usage is TRBJ2-5; 7 bases fit TRBD1. Germline V gene sequence: CDR1 MNHNY, CDR2 SVGAGI (reference sequence). V was pared by 7 bases and J by 5 bases, with 7 bases of the junction left unmatched. The CDR3 loop spans 13 amino acids. CDR3 protein: CASTPGQWETQYF. The CDR3 region has the DNA TGTGCCAGCACCCCGGGACAGTGGGAGACCCAGTACTTC.

A single count supports this clone. The gene calls are TRBV18 and TRBJ1-5; D remains unclear. V was clipped by 3 bases and J by 1 base, with 13 bases between them. CDR1 is KGHSH and CDR2 is LQKENI in the germline V gene. The CDR3 sequence is 16 residues long. The CDR3, as DNA: TGTGCCAGCTCACCTTCGGCGTATGGGAGCAATCAGCCCCAGCATTTT. Amino acid sequence: CASSPSAYGSNQPQHF.

V and J are TRBV6-5 and TRBJ2-5; 13 positions agree with TRBD2. The V segment lost 7 bases and the J segment 5 bases; nucleotides outside the gene matches: 7. CDR1 and CDR2 from the germline V gene are MNHEY and SVGAGI. The CDR3 totals 15 residues. The CDR3, as DNA: TGTGCCAGCATCGGACTAGCGGGAGAAAGGGAGACCCAGTACTTC. This gives the protein CASIGLAGERETQYF.

This sequence joins TRBV6-5 and TRBJ2-7, with D perhaps TRBD1 (6 bases). Germline loops: CDR1 MNHEY, CDR2 SVGAGI. This CDR3 contains 13 residues. Trimming left V 7 bases short and J 3 bases short, with 13 bases between. As DNA, the CDR3 is TGTGCCAGCAACGTAGAAGGGGGCTACGAGCAGTACTTC. This encodes CASNVEGGYEQYF.

For the CDR3, the DNA is TGTGCCAGCAGCTTAGGACTAGGAGAGACCCAGTACTTC. It codes for CASSLGLGETQYF. The rearrangement uses TRBV11-2 and TRBJ2-5, with D tentatively TRBD2 (6 bases). Deletions cut 1 base from V and 4 bases from J, with 7 bases between. Per germline, CDR1 SGHAT and CDR2 FQNNGV. This CDR3 comprises 13 residues.

The genes are TRBV2 and TRBJ2-5; maybe TRBD2 (6 bases). The CDR3 is made up of 13 amino acids. The V end was cut by 4 bases, the J end by 4 bases, with 10 bases between. Per the germline V gene, CDR1 is SNHLY and CDR2 is FYNNEI. CDR3 in DNA: TGTGCCAGCAGTGCCCTCGGGGGAGAGACCCAGTACTTC. This sequence encodes CASSALGGETQYF.

This clone appeared once. One junction end does not reproduce the germline sequence, and a read error may be involved. The genes are TRBV9 and TRBJ2-1; possible D gene TRBD2, 6 bases. CDR1 and CDR2 (germline): SGDLS, YYNGEE. The CDR3 sequence is 15 residues long. The DNA for the CDR3 is TGTGCCAGCAGCCCACCGGGACTCCCCCCCGGCAGCGAGATCTTC. Its protein is CASSPPGLPPGSEIF.

This clone came up once. This chain joins TRBV28 and TRBJ2-1; 10 bases align to TRBD1. The V gene end was trimmed by 8 bases and the J gene end by 10 bases; junction bases not matched to a gene: 8. The CDR3 is made up of 13 amino acids. The germline V gene has CDR1 MDHEN and CDR2 SYDVKM. In DNA, the CDR3 is TGTGCCAGCCGCCGACAGGGGGCTCGGGAGCAGTTCTTC. It encodes CASRRQGAREQFF.

The V call is TRBV7-9, the J call TRBJ2-7; 12 nucleotides match TRBD2. V was clipped by 5 bases and J by 3 bases; unmatched bases: 8. The CDR3 is 16 amino acids. Germline V gives CDR1 SEHNR, CDR2 FQNEAQ (reference sequence). The CDR3 DNA reads as TGTGCCAGCAGCGTCACTAGCGGGAGGCTGAACTACGAGCAGTACTTC. Translated: CASSVTSGRLNYEQYF.

V gene TRBV6-1 combines with J gene TRBJ1-5, with a weak D call TRBD1 (5 bases). V shed 0 bases and J shed 9 bases, with 9 bases lying between them. This CDR3 spans 13 amino acids. CDR1 is MNHNS and CDR2 is SASEGT in the germline V gene. The CDR3 sequence is CASSEASRGPQHF. The CDR3 coding sequence is TGTGCCAGCAGTGAAGCCTCAAGGGGGCCCCAGCATTTT.

The chain uses TRBV30 and TRBJ2-2; D remains ambiguous. Germline CDR1 GTSNPN, CDR2 SVGIG (reference sequence). The CDR3 has 15 amino acids. V lost 3 bases and J lost 8, with 19 bases in between. The CDR3 DNA is TGTGCCTGGAGCGACTCCCCTCAGGCGGTTGGGGAGCTGTTTTTT. Its translation is CAWSDSPQAVGELFF.

The J gene is TRBJ2-3, the V gene TRBV19; 8 bases are a match to TRBD1. The CDR3 length is 13 residues. The V segment lost 8 bases and the J segment 1 base; nucleotides outside the gene matches: 2. The germline V gene has CDR1 LNHDA and CDR2 SQIVND (reference sequence). The CDR3 is CASLDRGTDTQYF. The DNA of the CDR3 is TGTGCCAGTTTGGACAGGGGCACAGATACGCAGTATTTT.

The chain uses TRBV6-1 and TRBJ2-2; 7 bases are shared with TRBD1. The V and J ends lost 8 bases and 7 bases, in that order; junction bases with no gene match: 13. Germline assignment: CDR1 MNHNS and CDR2 SASEGT. The CDR3 loop spans 15 amino acids. CDR3 bases: TGTGCCAGCGGGGCCAAGACAGGGCGGAGCGGGGAGCTGTTTTTT. This codes for CASGAKTGRSGELFF.

This clone turned up a few times. The rearrangement joins TRBV6-5 to TRBJ2-7; D uncertain. The CDR3 covers 14 residues. Per germline, CDR1 MNHEY and CDR2 SVGAGI. V lost 0 bases and J lost 6, with 12 bases in between. Written as DNA, the CDR3 is TGTGCCAGCAGTTACTCGGTACCGTTCGGCGAGCAGTACTTC. This sequence encodes CASSYSVPFGEQYF.

V gene TRBV19 combines with J gene TRBJ2-2; D may be TRBD1 (6 bases). The V and J ends lost 2 bases and 4 bases respectively, with 11 bases between them. The CDR3 is 15 residues long. Germline V gene data show CDR1 as LNHDA and CDR2 as SQIVND (reference sequence). The CDR3 nucleotides are TGTGCCAGTAGTATAAGCCAGGGGAGCACCGGGGAGCTGTTTTTT. This encodes CASSISQGSTGELFF.